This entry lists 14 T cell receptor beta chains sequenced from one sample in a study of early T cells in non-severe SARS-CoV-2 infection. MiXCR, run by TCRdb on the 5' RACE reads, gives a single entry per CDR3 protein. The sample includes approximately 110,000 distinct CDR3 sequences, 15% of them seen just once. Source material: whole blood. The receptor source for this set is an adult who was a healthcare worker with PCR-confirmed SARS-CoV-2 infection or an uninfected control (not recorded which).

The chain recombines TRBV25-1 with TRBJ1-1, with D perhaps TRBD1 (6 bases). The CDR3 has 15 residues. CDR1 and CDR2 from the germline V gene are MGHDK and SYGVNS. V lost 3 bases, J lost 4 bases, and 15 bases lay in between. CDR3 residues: CASSDQGKGGTEAFF. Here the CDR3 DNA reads TGTGCCAGCAGTGATCAGGGGAAAGGTGGCACTGAAGCTTTCTTT.

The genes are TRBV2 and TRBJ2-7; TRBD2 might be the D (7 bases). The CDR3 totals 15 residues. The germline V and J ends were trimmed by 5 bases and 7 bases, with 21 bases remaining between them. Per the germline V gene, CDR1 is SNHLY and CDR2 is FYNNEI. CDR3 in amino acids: CASSSLRGARGEQYF. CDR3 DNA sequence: TGTGCCAGCAGTAGTCTCCGGGGGGCGAGAGGTGAGCAGTACTTC. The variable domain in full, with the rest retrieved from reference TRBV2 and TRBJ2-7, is EPEVTQTPSHQVTQMGQEVILRCVPISNHLYFYWYRQILGQKVEFLVSFYNNEISEKSEIFDDQFSVERPDGSNFTLKIRSTKLEDSAMYFCASSSLRGARGEQYFGPGTRLTVT.

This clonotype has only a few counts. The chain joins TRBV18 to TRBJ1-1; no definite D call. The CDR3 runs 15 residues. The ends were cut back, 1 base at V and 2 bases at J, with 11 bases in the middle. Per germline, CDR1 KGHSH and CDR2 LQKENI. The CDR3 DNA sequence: TGTGCCAGCTCACCACAGGCGCTAAAAAACACTGAAGCTTTCTTT. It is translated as CASSPQALKNTEAFF.

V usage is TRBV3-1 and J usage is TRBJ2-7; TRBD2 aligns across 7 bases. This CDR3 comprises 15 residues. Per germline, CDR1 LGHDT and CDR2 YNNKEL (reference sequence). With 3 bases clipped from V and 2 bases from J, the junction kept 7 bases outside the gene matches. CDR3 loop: CASSQGSGSTYEQYF. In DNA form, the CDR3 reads TGTGCCAGCAGCCAGGGTAGCGGGTCAACCTACGAGCAGTACTTC.

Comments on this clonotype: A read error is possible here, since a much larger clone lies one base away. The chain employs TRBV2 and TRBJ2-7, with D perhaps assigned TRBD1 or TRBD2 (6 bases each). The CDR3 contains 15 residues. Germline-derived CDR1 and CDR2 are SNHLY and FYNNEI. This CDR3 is CASTGGAGPPYVQYF. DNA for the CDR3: TGTGCCAGCACCGGGGGCGCGGGACCACCCTACGTGCAGTACTTC.

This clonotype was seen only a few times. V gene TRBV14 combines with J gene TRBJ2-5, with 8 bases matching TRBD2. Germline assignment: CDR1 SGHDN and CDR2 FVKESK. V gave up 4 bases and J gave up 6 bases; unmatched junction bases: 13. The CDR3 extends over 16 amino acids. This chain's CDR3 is CASSPLGAGERKTQYF. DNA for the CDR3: TGTGCCAGCAGCCCCCTAGGAGCGGGGGAGCGGAAGACCCAGTACTTC.

CDR3 in amino acids: CSARVPGTSGIEQFF. Here the CDR3 DNA reads TGCAGTGCTAGAGTACCCGGGACTAGCGGGATTGAGCAGTTCTTC. The chain couples TRBV20-1 to TRBJ2-1; TRBD2 agrees at 13 bases. The germline V gene encodes CDR1 DFQATT and CDR2 SNEGSKA (reference sequence). This CDR3 contains 15 residues. V was clipped by 1 base and J by 9 bases; unmatched bases: 6.

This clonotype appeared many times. In DNA form, the CDR3 reads TGTGCCAGCAGCTTAGACCGACAGCCCCAGCATTTT. Translation: CASSLDRQPQHF. V gene TRBV7-9 combines with J gene TRBJ1-5; no firm D call. CDR1 and CDR2 from the germline V gene are SEHNR and FQNEAQ (reference sequence). Deletions cut 1 base from V and 7 bases from J, with 5 bases between. There are 12 residues in the CDR3.

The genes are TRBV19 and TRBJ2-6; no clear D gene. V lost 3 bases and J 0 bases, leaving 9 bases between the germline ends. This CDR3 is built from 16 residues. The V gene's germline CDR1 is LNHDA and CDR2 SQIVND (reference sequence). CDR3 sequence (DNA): TGTGCCAGTAGTATGGTACAACCCTCTGGGGCCAACGTCCTGACTTTC. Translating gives CASSMVQPSGANVLTF.

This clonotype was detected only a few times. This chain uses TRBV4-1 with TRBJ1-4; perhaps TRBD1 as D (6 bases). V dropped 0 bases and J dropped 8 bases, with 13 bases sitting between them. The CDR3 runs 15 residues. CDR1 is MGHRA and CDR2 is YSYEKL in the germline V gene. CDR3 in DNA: TGCGCCAGCAGCCAAGATCCCGCCCAGGGGGAAAAACTGTTTTTT. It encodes CASSQDPAQGEKLFF.

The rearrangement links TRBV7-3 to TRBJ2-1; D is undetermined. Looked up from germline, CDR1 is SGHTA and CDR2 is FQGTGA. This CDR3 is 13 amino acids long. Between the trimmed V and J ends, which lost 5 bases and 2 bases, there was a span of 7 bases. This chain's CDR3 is CASSRSTYNEQFF. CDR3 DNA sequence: TGTGCCAGCAGCCGCAGTACCTACAATGAGCAGTTCTTC.

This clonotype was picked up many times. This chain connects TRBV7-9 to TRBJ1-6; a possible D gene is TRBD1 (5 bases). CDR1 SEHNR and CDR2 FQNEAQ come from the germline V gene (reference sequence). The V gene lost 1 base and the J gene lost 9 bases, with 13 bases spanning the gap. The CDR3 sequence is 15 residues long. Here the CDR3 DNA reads TGTGCCAGCAGCTTAGTGGGGACGGAAGTTTCACCCCTCCACTTT. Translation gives CASSLVGTEVSPLHF.

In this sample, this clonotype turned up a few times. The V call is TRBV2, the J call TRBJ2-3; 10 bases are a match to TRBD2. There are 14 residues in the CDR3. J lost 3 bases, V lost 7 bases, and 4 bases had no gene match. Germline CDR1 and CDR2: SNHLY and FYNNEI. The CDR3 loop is CASKSSGGTDTQYF. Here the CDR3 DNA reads TGTGCCAGCAAGAGTAGCGGGGGGACAGATACGCAGTATTTT.

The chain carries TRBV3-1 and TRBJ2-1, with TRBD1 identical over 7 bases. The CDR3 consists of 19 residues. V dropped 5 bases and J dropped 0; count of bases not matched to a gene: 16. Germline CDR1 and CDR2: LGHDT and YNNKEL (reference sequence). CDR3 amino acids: CASSANRDRKSPSYNEQFF. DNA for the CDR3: TGTGCCAGCAGCGCTAACCGGGACAGAAAGTCCCCCTCCTACAATGAGCAGTTCTTC.